Following are 29 T cell receptor beta chains from one sample sequenced in a study of blood T cell repertoires in COVID-19. The data were produced by immunoSEQ multiplex PCR, yet TCRdb's version contains in-frame clones alone and is incomplete. The sample lists some 100,000 clones, 80% to 90% seen once, with approximately 2% in the top ten. What was sequenced was peripheral blood. Receptor source: a man aged 45 to 65 with COVID-19, enrolled during active disease.

This chain uses TRBV7-8 with TRBJ1-2; D ambiguous. Deletions cut 4 bases from V and 1 base from J, with 16 bases between. Germline V CDR1 and CDR2: SGHVS, FQNEAQ. This CDR3 is built from 16 residues. The CDR3 sequence is CASSSLTLSRNYGYTF. The CDR3 DNA follows: TGTGCCAGCAGCTCGCTTACGCTAAGCCGTAACTATGGCTACACCTTC.

The rearrangement uses TRBV6-5 and TRBJ1-5; 7 bases are a match to TRBD1. This CDR3 spans 15 amino acids. V shed 6 bases and J 0 bases; nucleotides not matched to a gene: 5. Germline-derived CDR1 and CDR2 are MNHEY and SVGAGI. As DNA, the CDR3 is TGTGCCAGCAGCCCCGGGACAGATAGCAATCAGCCCCAGCATTTT. It specifies CASSPGTDSNQPQHF.

V and J are TRBV27 and TRBJ1-4; TRBD1 aligns across 8 bases. V dropped 6 bases and J dropped 8; count of bases not matched to a gene: 8. Germline assignment: CDR1 MNHEY and CDR2 SMNVEV (reference sequence). The CDR3 consists of 14 residues. DNA for the CDR3: TGTGCCAGCAGAGTGACAGGGGTAGGGGAAAAACTGTTTTTT. The encoded protein is CASRVTGVGEKLFF.

The chain recombines TRBV4-2 with TRBJ2-7; D may be TRBD2 (7 bases). Trimming left V 1 base short and J 4 bases short, with 17 bases between. This CDR3 has 16 residues. In germline, CDR1 is LGHNA, CDR2 YNFKEQ. The CDR3 loop reads CASSQVGGGQWYEQYF. The CDR3 DNA is TGTGCCAGCAGCCAAGTCGGCGGGGGCCAGTGGTACGAGCAGTACTTC.

The chain carries TRBV7-9 and TRBJ2-3; TRBD2 agrees at 10 bases. This CDR3 is 15 amino acids long. The V segment lost 6 bases and the J segment 2 bases; nucleotides outside the gene matches: 5. CDR1 is SEHNR and CDR2 is FQNEAQ in the germline V gene (reference sequence). CDR3 in amino acids: CASSPSGGATDTQYF. CDR3 in DNA: TGTGCCAGCAGTCCTAGCGGGGGAGCCACAGATACGCAGTATTTT.

The rearrangement links TRBV10-3 to TRBJ1-2, with 7 positions matching TRBD1. The length of the CDR3 is 14 residues. V lost 7 bases and J lost 1; bases outside the gene matches: 6. Germline assignment: CDR1 ENHRY and CDR2 SYGVKD. Here the CDR3 DNA reads TGTGCCATCACGTCCTCAGGGGGTAACTATGGCTACACCTTC. Amino acids: CAITSSGGNYGYTF.

The J gene is TRBJ1-2, the V gene TRBV18; TRBD1 is a possible D gene (6 bases). CDR1 is KGHSH and CDR2 is LQKENI in the germline V gene. V dropped 2 bases and J dropped 5 bases, with 18 bases sitting between them. The CDR3 is 16 residues long. CDR3 residues: CASSPELSGAGYGYTF. The DNA for the CDR3 is TGTGCCAGCTCACCAGAATTGTCAGGGGCAGGATATGGCTACACCTTC.

The chain employs TRBV5-5 and TRBJ1-2; D possibly corresponds to TRBD1 (6 bases). The CDR3 spans 13 residues. Deletions cut 1 base from V and 4 bases from J, with 8 bases between. Germline CDR1 and CDR2: SGHKS and YYEKEE (reference sequence). CDR3 nucleotides: TGTGCCAGCAGCTTGCAAGGGGGCTATGGCTACACCTTC. Translated, it gives CASSLQGGYGYTF.

This chain joins TRBV6-6 and TRBJ2-2, with 7 bases lining up with TRBD1. Trimming cost V 9 bases and J 1 base; bases outside gene matches: 5. From germline, CDR1 is MNHNY and CDR2 SVGAGI (reference sequence). The CDR3 runs 14 residues. CDR3 sequence (DNA): TGTGCCAGTCTGGGACAGATGAACACCGGGGAGCTGTTTTTT. Encoded protein: CASLGQMNTGELFF.

The rearrangement uses TRBV11-2 and TRBJ2-7; 9 bases match TRBD2. Trimming at V came to 0 bases and at J to 1 base, leaving 4 bases not matched to a gene. The CDR3 is 16 residues long. Germline loops: CDR1 SGHAT, CDR2 FQNNGV. Here the CDR3 DNA reads TGTGCCAGCAGCTTAGAACTAGCGGGCCCATCCTACGAGCAGTACTTC. Its translation: CASSLELAGPSYEQYF.

In this sample, this clone turned up once. The CDR3: CASSFAIPQPQHF. In DNA form, the CDR3 reads TGTGCCAGCAGTTTCGCGATTCCGCAGCCCCAGCATTTT. V usage is TRBV12-3 or TRBV12-4 and J usage is TRBJ1-5; D remains unclear. V lost 3 bases, J lost 7 bases, and 10 bases lay in between. This CDR3 comprises 13 residues.

This rearrangement joins TRBV30 to TRBJ1-5; TRBD1 aligns across 10 bases. Trimming cost V 3 bases and J 4 bases; bases outside gene matches: 6. The CDR3 runs to 15 residues. The germline CDR1 and CDR2 sequences are GTSNPN and SVGIG (reference sequence). The CDR3 spells CAWRRQGAVNQPQHF. The CDR3 DNA reads as TGTGCCTGGAGACGACAGGGGGCGGTTAATCAGCCCCAGCATTTT.

The genes are TRBV2 and TRBJ1-1; D perhaps matches TRBD1 (5 bases). The V end was cut by 4 bases, the J end by 5 bases, with 11 bases between. The CDR3 extends over 13 amino acids. Germline values: CDR1 SNHLY, CDR2 FYNNEI. CDR3 in DNA: TGTGCCAGCAGTGCGGGGGTAGTGACTGAAGCTTTCTTT. It codes for CASSAGVVTEAFF.

For this clone: This same CDR3 is encoded by further DNA sequences in the sample. The gene calls are TRBV5-1 and TRBJ1-4; 10 bases align to TRBD1. The germline V gene encodes CDR1 SGHRS and CDR2 YFSETQ. V shed 4 bases and J 7 bases; nucleotides not matched to a gene: 4. The CDR3 totals 14 residues. The CDR3 here is CASSPGQGREKLFF. The CDR3 DNA sequence: TGCGCCAGCAGCCCGGGACAGGGGCGTGAAAAACTGTTTTTT.

This clone appeared a few times. V usage is TRBV11-2 and J usage is TRBJ1-2, with TRBD1 as a possible D gene (6 bases). CDR3 length: 14 residues. CDR1 is SGHAT and CDR2 is FQNNGV in the germline V gene. Trimming took off 4 bases at V and 8 bases at J, with 17 bases between the two ends. The CDR3 DNA follows: TGTGCCAGCAGCTCCCCTCGGGGGGGCGCAGGCTACACCTTC. This encodes CASSSPRGGAGYTF.

The rearrangement links TRBV6-6 to TRBJ1-4; no firm D call. Per the germline V gene, CDR1 is MNHNY and CDR2 is SVGAGI (reference sequence). Trimming took off 1 base at V and 0 bases at J, with 9 bases between the two ends. The CDR3 length is 16 residues. CDR3 residues: CASSYLADSTNEKLFF. The CDR3 bases are TGTGCCAGCAGTTACTTAGCGGACTCAACTAATGAAAAACTGTTTTTT.

This chain links TRBV7-2 with TRBJ1-6; the D is unclear. The CDR3 spans 18 residues. The V end lost 2 bases, the J end lost 3 bases, and 17 bases lay between the germline ends. The V gene's germline CDR1 is SGHTA and CDR2 FQGNSA. Here the CDR3 DNA reads TGTGCCAGCAGCTTAAAAACGCCCGGGGTTGTCTATAATTCACCCCTCCACTTT. Translation gives CASSLKTPGVVYNSPLHF. The full variable domain, with the rest looked up from reference TRBV7-2 and TRBJ1-6, is GAGVSQSPSNKVTEKGKDVELRCDPISGHTALYWYRQSLGQGLEFLIYFQGNSAPDKSGLPSDRFSAERTGGSVSTLTIQRTQQEDSAVYLCASSLKTPGVVYNSPLHFGNGTRLTVT.

This clone was detected a few times. The J gene is TRBJ1-5, the V gene TRBV28, with a tentative D call TRBD1 (5 bases). This CDR3 contains 12 residues. V lost 7 bases and J lost 11, with 15 bases in between. Germline V lookup: CDR1 MDHEN, CDR2 SYDVKM. CDR3: CASTGLRGAQHF. The CDR3 DNA sequence: TGTGCCAGCACCGGCCTTCGGGGGGCCCAGCATTTT.

The CDR3 here is CSVAAGYYSYEQYF. CDR3 nucleotide sequence: TGCAGCGTGGCAGCAGGGTATTACTCCTACGAGCAGTACTTC. The chain recombines TRBV29-1 with TRBJ2-7, with D maybe TRBD1 (5 bases). Germline V lookup: CDR1 SQVTM, CDR2 ANQGSEA. The V and J ends lost 6 bases and 0 bases respectively, with 15 bases between them. The CDR3 totals 14 residues.

V usage is TRBV6-6 and J usage is TRBJ1-3; D call uncertain. This CDR3 has 14 amino acids. The germline V and J ends were trimmed by 6 bases and 8 bases, with 17 bases remaining between them. The germline CDR1 and CDR2 sequences are MNHNY and SVGAGI (reference sequence). The CDR3 DNA follows: TGTGCCAGCAGCCGTAGCTGGATAGAGGACACCATATATTTT. Encoded protein: CASSRSWIEDTIYF.

CDR3 loop: CSVEDFEGGDYGYTF. In DNA form, the CDR3 reads TGCAGCGTTGAAGATTTTGAGGGGGGGGACTATGGCTACACCTTC. The V call is TRBV29-1, the J call TRBJ1-2, with D tentatively TRBD1 (6 bases). Germline V gives CDR1 SQVTM, CDR2 ANQGSEA. This CDR3 is 15 amino acids long. Trimming shortened V by 0 bases and J by 3 bases, and 14 bases separated the two germline ends.

This chain uses TRBV10-3 with TRBJ1-2; maybe TRBD1 (6 bases). V was pared by 5 bases and J by 6 bases, with 13 bases between. The germline V gene encodes CDR1 ENHRY and CDR2 SYGVKD. The CDR3 is 13 residues long. The CDR3 DNA follows: TGTGCCATCAGTAATAATAGACAGGATGGCTACACCTTC. Translation gives CAISNNRQDGYTF.

The chain employs TRBV30 and TRBJ2-5; 7 positions agree with TRBD2. The CDR3 spans 16 residues. The V and J ends lost 1 base and 4 bases, in that order; junction bases with no gene match: 12. Germline assignment: CDR1 GTSNPN and CDR2 SVGIG (reference sequence). The CDR3 region is CAWSGVFGGTLETQYF. The DNA of the CDR3 is TGTGCCTGGAGTGGGGTCTTCGGGGGGACTCTAGAGACCCAGTACTTC.

The chain couples TRBV30 to TRBJ2-1, with 9 nucleotides matching TRBD2. Germline-derived CDR1 and CDR2 are GTSNPN and SVGIG (reference sequence). Unmatched junction bases numbered 4, after V lost 0 bases and J lost 7 bases. This CDR3 is built from 14 residues. CDR3 residues: CAWSVLAGPNEQFF. For the CDR3, the DNA is TGTGCCTGGAGTGTCCTAGCGGGGCCGAATGAGCAGTTCTTC.

The chain combines TRBV3-1 (or the pseudogene TRBV3-2) with TRBJ2-2; D unresolved. Germline lookup yields CDR1 LGHDT and CDR2 YNNKEL (reference sequence). V gave up 3 bases and J gave up 4 bases, with 6 bases separating them. The CDR3 spans 13 residues. CDR3 sequence reads: CASSQSSTGELFF. In DNA, the CDR3 is TGTGCCAGCAGCCAGTCCAGCACCGGGGAGCTGTTTTTT.

DNA of the CDR3: TGTGCCAGCAGCCAAGATTGGGGCCGCTATGGCTACACCTTC. Its protein product is CASSQDWGRYGYTF. V gene TRBV3-1 (or the pseudogene TRBV3-2) combines with J gene TRBJ1-2, with D perhaps matching TRBD1 (5 bases). Germline V gives CDR1 LGHDT, CDR2 YNNKEL (reference sequence). Trimming left V 0 bases short and J 4 bases short, with 9 bases between. This CDR3 comprises 14 residues.

The chain employs TRBV9 and TRBJ1-1, with a weak D call TRBD1 (6 bases). The V end lost 0 bases, the J end lost 7 bases, and 28 bases lay between the germline ends. There are 19 residues in the CDR3. Looked up from germline, CDR1 is SGDLS and CDR2 is YYNGEE. The CDR3 nucleotides read TGTGCCAGCAGCGTAGGAGGCCGCCCCCTAATCAGGGAGGGGGGTGAAGCTTTCTTT. Translated: CASSVGGRPLIREGGEAFF.

The chain uses TRBV2 and TRBJ2-2; D uncertain. The CDR3 is 15 amino acids. Germline V gives CDR1 SNHLY, CDR2 FYNNEI. V lost 4 bases to trimming and J lost 0 bases, with 9 bases between them. CDR3 loop: CASSVGLANTGELFF. The DNA of the CDR3 is TGTGCCAGCAGTGTTGGTCTAGCGAACACCGGGGAGCTGTTTTTT.

The chain uses TRBV6-5 and TRBJ1-1, with D uncertain. Trimming removed 3 bases at V and 11 bases at J, with 10 bases between. The CDR3 is 11 residues long. Germline CDR1 and CDR2: MNHEY and SVGAGI. CDR3 region: CASSYNSLAFF. The CDR3 nucleotides read TGTGCCAGCAGTTATAACTCTCTGGCTTTCTTT.